Each of the 24 T cell receptor beta chains below was sequenced from the same sample in a study of T cell responses to AZD1222 COVID-19 vaccine. Measured with immunoSEQ multiplex PCR; TCRdb has only the in-frame clones, and not every one. The sample includes approximately 150,000 clones, 80% to 95% of them seen just once. The material sequenced was peripheral blood, taken on day 0 of AZD1222 vaccination. These receptors were taken from an adult in good health.

In DNA, the CDR3 is TGTGCCAGTAGTTCCGGATCGAACACCGGGGAGCTGTTTTTT. Translated: CASSSGSNTGELFF. The chain recombines TRBV19 with TRBJ2-2, with D unclear. CDR3 length: 14 amino acids. Germline CDR1 is LNHDA and CDR2 is SQIVND (reference sequence). V was cut by 5 bases and J by 0 bases, with 7 bases left in between.

This chain links TRBV7-6 with TRBJ1-1; weak D call: TRBD1 (6 bases). V was trimmed by 5 bases and J by 2 bases, leaving 9 bases between them. CDR3 length: 13 amino acids. Per the germline V gene, CDR1 is SGHVS and CDR2 is FNYEAQ. The CDR3 DNA follows: TGTGCCAGCAGCCGACAGGAAAACACTGAAGCTTTCTTT. Its protein is CASSRQENTEAFF.

The chain has TRBV9 and TRBJ2-5; D is uncertain. The CDR3 contains 15 residues. The V gene lost 3 bases and the J gene lost 3 bases, with 15 bases spanning the gap. The V gene's germline CDR1 is SGDLS and CDR2 YYNGEE. The CDR3 loop reads CASSARTGREETQYF. CDR3 coding DNA: TGTGCCAGCAGCGCTAGGACCGGTAGGGAAGAGACCCAGTACTTC. The whole variable domain, remainder taken from reference TRBV9 and TRBJ2-5, is DSGVTQTPKHLITATGQRVTLRCSPRSGDLSVYWYQQSLDQGLQFLIQYYNGEERAKGNILERFSAQQFPDLHSELNLSSLELGDSALYFCASSARTGREETQYFGPGTRLLVL.

The genes are TRBV2 and TRBJ1-1; D is unclear. The germline gives CDR1 SNHLY, CDR2 FYNNEI. Trimming shortened V by 6 bases and J by 0 bases, and 8 bases separated the two germline ends. This CDR3 is built from 13 residues. DNA for the CDR3: TGTGCCAGCAGGACCAACATGAACACTGAAGCTTTCTTT. Translation: CASRTNMNTEAFF.

This clone has just one count. The J gene is TRBJ2-3, the V gene TRBV4-1; D not certain. This CDR3 has 14 amino acids. V dropped 1 base and J dropped 3 bases, with 8 bases sitting between them. Per germline, CDR1 MGHRA and CDR2 YSYEKL. The CDR3 bases are TGCGCCAGCAGCCAAGGGGCGGAGACAGATACGCAGTATTTT. This sequence encodes CASSQGAETDTQYF.

Remarks on this clone: Other DNA sequences in the sample encode the same CDR3. The chain employs TRBV7-3 and TRBJ1-2; tentative D call: TRBD1 (5 bases). There are 13 residues in the CDR3. Germline V CDR1 and CDR2: SGHTA, FQGTGA. V dropped 0 bases and J dropped 7 bases, with 9 bases sitting between them. For the CDR3, the DNA is TGTGCCAGCAGCTTAACCCAGGGCTCTGGCTACACCTTC. This codes for CASSLTQGSGYTF.

Note on this clone: At the DNA level, this CDR3 is encoded by other sequences in the same sample as well. This chain uses TRBV29-1 with TRBJ1-1; 7 positions match TRBD1. Germline values: CDR1 SQVTM, CDR2 ANQGSEA. The CDR3 extends over 12 amino acids. The trim removed 7 bases at V and 1 base at J, leaving 3 bases unmatched. CDR3 sequence reads: CSGRTGNTEAFF. CDR3 bases: TGCAGCGGCCGGACAGGGAACACTGAAGCTTTCTTT.

Here the CDR3 reads CASSLTGGRENTEAFF. In DNA form, the CDR3 reads TGTGCCAGCAGCTTAACGGGAGGCCGGGAGAACACTGAAGCTTTCTTT. The chain couples TRBV7-3 to TRBJ1-1; no firm D call. This CDR3 has 16 amino acids. The germline V gene has CDR1 SGHTA and CDR2 FQGTGA. Trimming removed 0 bases from V and 1 base from J, with 12 bases in between.

The chain is built from TRBV5-4 and TRBJ2-7; D is unresolved. The V gene lost 3 bases and the J gene lost 3 bases, with 4 bases spanning the gap. CDR3 size: 11 residues. Germline CDR1 is SGHNT and CDR2 is YYREEE (reference sequence). In DNA, the CDR3 is TGTGCCAGCAGCTCGGTCTACGAGCAGTACTTC. Its protein product is CASSSVYEQYF.

V usage is TRBV3-1 (or the pseudogene TRBV3-2) and J usage is TRBJ1-6; maybe TRBD1 (5 bases). The CDR3 is made up of 14 amino acids. V was cut by 4 bases and J by 6 bases, with 10 bases left in between. Germline assignment: CDR1 LGHDT and CDR2 YNNKEL (reference sequence). The CDR3 nucleotides read TGTGCCAGCAGCCGCGGGACGGGTAATTCACCCCTCCACTTT. It encodes CASSRGTGNSPLHF.

This chain connects TRBV19 to TRBJ1-5; 7 nucleotides match TRBD1. V trimming: 3 bases; J trimming: 1 base; junction bases outside the gene matches: 3. The CDR3 sequence is 15 residues long. CDR1 and CDR2 (germline): LNHDA, SQIVND (reference sequence). The CDR3 DNA reads as TGTGCCAGTAGTATGGGGACAGCGAGCAATCAGCCCCAGCATTTT. Encoded protein: CASSMGTASNQPQHF.

This rearrangement joins TRBV5-4 to TRBJ1-6; 7 bases align to TRBD1. Trimming removed 3 bases from V and 4 bases from J; junction bases left unmatched: 7. This CDR3 region has 16 residues. Germline values: CDR1 SGHNT, CDR2 YYREEE (reference sequence). The CDR3 nucleotides are TGTGCCAGCAGCTATAAGACAGGGCCGTATAATTCACCCCTCCACTTT. Residues: CASSYKTGPYNSPLHF. Complete variable domain (other parts from reference TRBV5-4 and TRBJ1-6): ETGVTQSPTHLIKTRGQQVTLRCSSQSGHNTVSWYQQALGQGPQFIFQYYREEENGRGNFPPRFSGLQFPNYSSELNVNALELDDSALYLCASSYKTGPYNSPLHFGNGTRLTVT.

The V call is TRBV3-1 (or the pseudogene TRBV3-2), the J call TRBJ2-2, with 7 bases matching TRBD2. The CDR3 spans 18 residues. Germline CDR1 and CDR2: LGHDT and YNNKEL (reference sequence). Trimming cost V 3 bases and J 7 bases; bases outside gene matches: 17. The CDR3: CASSQSANWREWDGELFF. DNA for the CDR3: TGTGCCAGCAGCCAGAGCGCCAACTGGCGGGAGTGGGACGGGGAGCTGTTTTTT.

The genes are TRBV5-4 and TRBJ2-5, with 14 bases aligning to TRBD2. The CDR3 has 13 residues. Germline CDR1 SGHNT, CDR2 YYREEE (reference sequence). Losses at the gene ends were 7 bases for V and 4 bases for J; bases not matched to a gene: 0. The CDR3 DNA sequence: TGTGCCAGCGGACTAGCGGGGGGAGAGACCCAGTACTTC. Residues: CASGLAGGETQYF. The full variable domain, in which reference TRBV5-4 and TRBJ2-5 provide the parts outside the CDR3, is ETGVTQSPTHLIKTRGQQVTLRCSSQSGHNTVSWYQQALGQGPQFIFQYYREEENGRGNFPPRFSGLQFPNYSSELNVNALELDDSALYLCASGLAGGETQYFGPGTRLLVL.

V and J are TRBV24-1 and TRBJ2-3, with TRBD1 matching over 8 bases. The CDR3 has 17 amino acids. The germline V gene has CDR1 KGHDR and CDR2 SFDVKD. The V and J ends lost 4 bases and 2 bases, in that order; junction bases with no gene match: 10. The CDR3 protein is CATSETRQGRITDTQYF. DNA of the CDR3: TGTGCCACCAGTGAGACCCGACAGGGGCGAATCACAGATACGCAGTATTTT.

The chain is built from TRBV7-9 and TRBJ2-3; D perhaps matches TRBD1 (6 bases). The germline gives CDR1 SEHNR, CDR2 FQNEAQ (reference sequence). The CDR3 spans 13 residues. V lost 4 bases to trimming and J lost 6 bases, with 11 bases between them. The CDR3 bases are TGTGCCAGCAGCTACAATCAGGGGGATACGCAGTATTTT. This gives the protein CASSYNQGDTQYF. Full variable domain (remainder filled in from reference TRBV7-9 and TRBJ2-3): DTGVSQNPRHKITKRGQNVTFRCDPISEHNRLYWYRQTLGQGPEFLTYFQNEAQLEKSRLLSDRFSAERPKGSFSTLEIQRTEQGDSAMYLCASSYNQGDTQYFGPGTRLTVL.

The V gene is TRBV6-5, the J gene TRBJ2-2; D call uncertain. V lost 10 bases and J 0 bases, leaving 12 bases between the germline ends. The CDR3 runs 14 residues. Germline assignment: CDR1 MNHEY and CDR2 SVGAGI. The CDR3 protein is CAISWTANTGELFF. CDR3 DNA: TGTGCCATCTCCTGGACCGCGAACACCGGGGAGCTGTTTTTT.

A single count supports this clone. The rearrangement links TRBV10-1 to TRBJ2-7, with 10 bases that match TRBD1. J gave up 5 bases and V 10 bases, and 8 bases lay outside the gene matches. This CDR3 is built from 13 residues. Germline V CDR1 and CDR2: WNHNN, SYGVQD (reference sequence). DNA of the CDR3: TGCGCCACATCGGGACAGGGGTTCAACGAGCAGTACTTC. It is translated as CATSGQGFNEQYF.

The gene calls are TRBV7-3 and TRBJ2-5; maybe TRBD2 (5 bases). In germline, CDR1 is SGHTA, CDR2 FQGTGA. Deletions cut 4 bases from V and 5 bases from J, with 17 bases between. This CDR3 region has 15 residues. The CDR3 region has the DNA TGTGCCAGCAGCTCCGAGCCAGGACTTACGGAGACCCAGTACTTC. This translates into CASSSEPGLTETQYF.

This chain uses TRBV5-1 with TRBJ2-4, with D tentatively TRBD2 (5 bases). The CDR3 extends over 21 amino acids. Germline CDR1 SGHRS, CDR2 YFSETQ. Between the trimmed V and J ends, which lost 6 bases and 2 bases, there was a span of 33 bases. The CDR3 DNA follows: TGCGCCAGCAAGGCGGGCCCCGGACCCTTACACCTCCTCCGTACCAAAAACATTCAGTACTTC. Encoded protein: CASKAGPGPLHLLRTKNIQYF.

The CDR3 nucleotides read TGTGCCAGCGGGCAGGAGTTAGATTCACCCCTCCACTTT. Translated: CASGQELDSPLHF. The chain has TRBV6-5 and TRBJ1-6, with D uncertain. CDR3 length: 13 residues. The V and J ends lost 8 bases and 8 bases respectively, with 13 bases between them. Germline V lookup: CDR1 MNHEY, CDR2 SVGAGI.

The V and J genes are TRBV6-1 and TRBJ1-6, with 8 bases fitting TRBD1. Per germline, CDR1 MNHNS and CDR2 SASEGT. The CDR3 is 15 amino acids. J was trimmed by 10 bases and V by 3 bases; bases with no gene match: 8. The CDR3 sequence is CASSDWPGGESPLHF. CDR3 DNA: TGTGCCAGCAGTGATTGGCCAGGGGGCGAATCACCCCTCCACTTT.

This chain joins TRBV6-5 and TRBJ2-7; 7 bases map to TRBD2. There are 16 residues in the CDR3. Germline loops: CDR1 MNHEY, CDR2 SVGAGI. Unmatched junction bases numbered 7, after V lost 2 bases and J lost 0 bases. The CDR3 DNA is TGTGCCAGCAGTTACAGCGGGACGGTTAGCTCCTACGAGCAGTACTTC. It is translated as CASSYSGTVSSYEQYF.

This clone was counted only a few times. The chain combines TRBV3-1 (or the pseudogene TRBV3-2) with TRBJ1-1, with TRBD1 matching 8 bases. Germline lookup yields CDR1 LGHDT and CDR2 YNNKEL (reference sequence). This CDR3 spans 14 amino acids. V lost 5 bases and J lost 4; bases outside the gene matches: 6. The CDR3 nucleotides read TGTGCCAGCAGCTGGGGAACAGGGGGCACTGAAGCTTTCTTT. Translated: CASSWGTGGTEAFF.